The rows below give T cell receptor beta chains drawn from one sample of a study of shared clonotypes between healthy human individuals. The protocol was immunoSEQ multiplex PCR, while the TCRdb copy is restricted to in-frame clones and leaves out a portion. Of approximately 2,200,000 clones listed, 85% to 95% were seen once; the top ten hold over 1.5%. The source material was naive CD8+ T cells from PBMCs. The receptors derive from a man between 18 and 35 years old in good health. Some clones in this sample may be carry-over from other donors' samples. The CDR3 runs from the conserved cysteine through the conserved F or W. D genes are given only for firm matches. Clone size appears in some rows only: once, few, many, or a class for an expanded clone.

J gene | V gene | clone size | D gene | CDR3 DNA | CDR3 protein
TRBJ2-7 | TRBV7-2 | . | . | TGTGCCAGCAGCTTAGCACGCGCCTACGAGCAGTACTTC | CASSLARAYEQYF
TRBJ2-1 | TRBV7-6 | once | . | TGTGCCAGCAGCGCAGTGTTGAACCCCTACAATGAGCAGTTCTTC | CASSAVLNPYNEQFF
TRBJ2-7 | TRBV28 | . | TRBD1 | TGTGCCAGCGTTAGGGGGCCGCTCGGGGACCCGTACTTC | CASVRGPLGDPYF
TRBJ2-1 | TRBV6-5 | . | . | TGTGCCAGCAGTGTGGGGAATGAGCAGTTCTTC | CASSVGNEQFF
TRBJ1-1 | TRBV20-1 | . | . | TGCAGCCTACTTACGAACACTGAAGCTTTCTTT | CSLLTNTEAFF
TRBJ2-1 | TRBV5-1 | . | TRBD2 | TGCGCCAGCAGCTTGGAGCTAGCGGGAGTTAGGGATGAGCAGTTCTTC | CASSLELAGVRDEQFF
TRBJ2-5 | TRBV4-1 | . | TRBD1 | TGCGCCAGCAGGGACAGGGGACAAGAGACCCAGTACTTC | CASRDRGQETQYF
TRBJ2-3 | TRBV27 | . | TRBD2 | TGTGCCAGCAGTATCCACCCGCCGACTAGCGGGAAGGATTCGGGTACGCAGTATTTT | CASSIHPPTSGKDSGTQYF
TRBJ2-7 | TRBV4-1 | once | . | TGCGCCAGCAGCCCCAGCATTATGGCCTACGAGCAGTACTTC | CASSPSIMAYEQYF
TRBJ2-3 | TRBV4-3 | . | . | TGCGCCAGCAGCCAAGAGGCGGTGCGGGTAGGCACAGATACGCAGTATTTT | CASSQEAVRVGTDTQYF
TRBJ2-5 | TRBV10-3 | . | TRBD2 | TGTGCCATCAGTGAGCGGGAGGAACACCAAGAGACCCAGTACTTC | CAISEREEHQETQYF
TRBJ2-1 | TRBV11-3 | . | TRBD2 | TGTGCCAGCAGCCCTCAGCGGGAGGCCACTGGGGAGCAGTTCTTC | CASSPQREATGEQFF
TRBJ1-1 | TRBV7-3 | . | . | TGTGCCAGGATCAAGACAAGGGGAAGCTTGAACACTGAAGCTTTCTTT | CARIKTRGSLNTEAFF
TRBJ2-5 | TRBV27 | once | TRBD2 | TGTGCCAGCAGTTTCGCGGGGGTACGACAAGAGACCCAGTACTTC | CASSFAGVRQETQYF
TRBJ2-1 | TRBV4-2 | . | . | TGTGCCAGCAGCCAAGATTCCCAACCGCTATTCAATGAGCAGTTCTTC | CASSQDSQPLFNEQFF
TRBJ2-7 | TRBV2 | . | . | TGTGCCAGCAGTGAAGGGGCCAGGCCCTACGAGCAGTACTTC | CASSEGARPYEQYF